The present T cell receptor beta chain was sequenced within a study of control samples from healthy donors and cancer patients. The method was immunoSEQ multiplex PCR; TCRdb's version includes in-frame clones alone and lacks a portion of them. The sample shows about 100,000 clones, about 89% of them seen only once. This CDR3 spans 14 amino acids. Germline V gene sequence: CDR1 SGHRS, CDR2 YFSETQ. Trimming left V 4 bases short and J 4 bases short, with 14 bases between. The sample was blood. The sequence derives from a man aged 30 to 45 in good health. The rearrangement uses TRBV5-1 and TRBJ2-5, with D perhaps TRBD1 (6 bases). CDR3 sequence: CASSTGWGLETQYF. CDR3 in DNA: TGCGCCAGCAGCACCGGATGGGGGCTAGAGACCCAGTACTTC.